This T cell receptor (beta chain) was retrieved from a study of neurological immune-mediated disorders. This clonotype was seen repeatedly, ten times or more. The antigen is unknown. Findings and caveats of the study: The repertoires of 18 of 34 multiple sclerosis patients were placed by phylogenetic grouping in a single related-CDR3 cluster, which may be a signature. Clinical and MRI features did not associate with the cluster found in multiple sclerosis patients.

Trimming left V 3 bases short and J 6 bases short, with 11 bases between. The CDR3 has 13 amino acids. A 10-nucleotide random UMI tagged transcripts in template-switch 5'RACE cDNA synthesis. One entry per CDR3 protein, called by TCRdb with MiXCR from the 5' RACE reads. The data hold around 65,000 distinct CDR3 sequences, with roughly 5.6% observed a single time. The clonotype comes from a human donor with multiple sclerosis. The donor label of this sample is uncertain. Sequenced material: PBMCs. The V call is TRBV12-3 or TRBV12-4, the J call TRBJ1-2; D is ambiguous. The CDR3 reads CASSFLVGNGYTF. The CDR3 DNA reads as TGTGCCAGCAGTTTCTTGGTCGGCAATGGCTACACCTTC.